These T cell receptor beta chains were read from a single sample in a study of blood T cell repertoires in COVID-19. Some clones are missing from TCRdb's copy, which holds only in-frame ones; the method was immunoSEQ multiplex PCR. The sample lists roughly 130,000 clones, approximately 88% occurring once. Sequenced input: PBMCs or T cells enriched from blood (not recorded which). All receptors derive from a man aged 35-49 years with acute COVID-19. The CDR3 runs from the conserved cysteine through the conserved F or W. A D gene is named only where the DNA matches it firmly. Size values are once, few and many counts, or a class for expanded clones, and some rows have none.

J gene | D gene | V gene | clone size | CDR3 protein | CDR3 DNA
TRBJ1-2 | TRBD1 | TRBV28 | few | CASSSGTGWRVGGYTF | TGTGCCAGCAGCTCCGGGACAGGGTGGAGAGTGGGTGGCTACACCTTC
TRBJ2-7 | . | TRBV7-2 | . | CASSYRGGAGYEQYF | TGTGCCAGCAGCTATCGTGGGGGCGCGGGCTACGAGCAGTACTTC
TRBJ1-5 | . | TRBV15 | . | CACGPQHF | TGTGCCTGCGGGCCCCAGCATTTT
TRBJ2-4 | . | TRBV15 | . | CATSRGAAPKNIQYF | TGTGCCACCAGCCGGGGGGCAGCACCCAAAAACATTCAGTACTTC
TRBJ2-3 | TRBD1 | TRBV10-3 | . | CAISESLRTGGVSDTQYF | TGTGCCATCAGTGAGTCCCTCAGGACAGGGGGCGTATCAGATACGCAGTATTTT
TRBJ2-2 | TRBD1 | TRBV28 | . | CASSQTGVGELFF | TGTGCCAGCAGCCAGACAGGGGTCGGGGAGCTGTTTTTT
TRBJ1-1 | TRBD1 | TRBV4-1 | . | CASSQKPGQAKGEAFF | TGCGCCAGCAGCCAGAAGCCGGGACAGGCCAAAGGTGAAGCTTTCTTT
TRBJ2-1 | TRBD2 | TRBV28 | once | CASSFSVLRSGRASYNEQFF | TGTGCCAGCAGTTTCTCTGTGTTGCGCAGCGGGAGGGCCTCCTACAATGAGCAGTTCTTC
TRBJ2-1 | . | TRBV5-1 | . | CASSLVADVENEQFF | TGCGCCAGCAGCTTGGTAGCGGACGTGGAAAATGAGCAGTTCTTC
TRBJ1-1 | TRBD1 | TRBV7-2 | . | CASSLAPRQGHTEAFF | TGTGCCAGCAGCTTAGCACCTAGACAGGGGCACACTGAAGCTTTCTTT
TRBJ1-6 | . | TRBV30 | few | CAWSWGPQKISPLHF | TGTGCCTGGAGTTGGGGCCCTCAAAAAATCTCACCCCTCCACTTT